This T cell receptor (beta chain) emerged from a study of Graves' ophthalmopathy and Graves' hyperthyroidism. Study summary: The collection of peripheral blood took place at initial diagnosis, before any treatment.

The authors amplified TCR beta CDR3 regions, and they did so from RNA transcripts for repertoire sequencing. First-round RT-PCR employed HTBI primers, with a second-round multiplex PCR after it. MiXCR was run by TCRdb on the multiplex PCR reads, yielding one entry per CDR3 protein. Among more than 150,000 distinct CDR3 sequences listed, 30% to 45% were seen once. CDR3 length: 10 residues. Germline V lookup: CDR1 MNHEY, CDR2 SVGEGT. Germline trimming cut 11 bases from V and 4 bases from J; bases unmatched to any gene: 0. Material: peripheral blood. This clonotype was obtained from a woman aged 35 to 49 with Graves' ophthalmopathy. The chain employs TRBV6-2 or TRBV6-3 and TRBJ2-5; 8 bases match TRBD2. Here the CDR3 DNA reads TGTGCCGCGGGAGGAGAGACCCAGTACTTC. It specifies CAAGGETQYF.